This T cell receptor beta chain stems from a study of blood T cells in healthy people across ages. Study-wide background: Capture via template switching afforded approximately one barcoded beta molecule per two T cells.

This CDR3 spans 14 amino acids. The trim removed 1 base at V and 2 bases at J, leaving 2 bases unmatched. Per germline, CDR1 DFQATT and CDR2 SNEGSKA (reference sequence). A sample-barcoded 5' primer and a J-beta primer mix were used in a second PCR of about 7 to 12 cycles. Every cDNA was tagged by a template-switch adaptor with 12 random nucleotides. At least 2.5 million CDR3-containing paired-end reads were obtained per sample. TCRdb passed the 5' RACE reads through MiXCR, listing each CDR3 protein once. Of some 880,000 distinct CDR3 sequences listed, around 36% were seen once; the top ten hold approximately 12%. Per sample, at least 5 micrograms of total RNA were extracted.

Specimen: blood. The chain recombines TRBV20-1 with TRBJ2-3; 8 nucleotides line up with TRBD2. The receptor's source is a man aged 18-30 years in good health. The CDR3 spells CSARGGGTTDTQYF. The DNA of the CDR3 is TGCAGTGCTAGAGGCGGGGGGACCACAGATACGCAGTATTTT.